Below, 27 T cell receptor beta chains from the same sample are listed, as sequenced in a study of T cell responses to AZD1222 COVID-19 vaccine. Assay used: immunoSEQ multiplex PCR; TCRdb lists only in-frame clones, some missing. The repertoire holds 200,000 or so clones, 90% seen once, with about 6.1% in the top ten. Sequencing was performed on peripheral blood, taken on day 0 of AZD1222 vaccination. The receptors were sampled from an adult in good health.

This chain connects TRBV18 to TRBJ2-5; no clear D gene. The CDR3 extends over 13 amino acids. Between the trimmed V and J ends, which lost 4 bases and 5 bases, there was a span of 11 bases. The V gene's germline CDR1 is KGHSH and CDR2 LQKENI. CDR3 coding DNA: TGTGCCAGCTCACTTAACAGAGTCGAGACCCAGTACTTC. Protein product: CASSLNRVETQYF.

V gene TRBV14 combines with J gene TRBJ2-7, with D unclear. Trimming shortened V by 6 bases and J by 5 bases, and 8 bases separated the two germline ends. Germline CDR1 is SGHDN and CDR2 is FVKESK. The CDR3 covers 11 residues. CDR3 coding DNA: TGTGCCAGCAGTCTCCGAGACGAGCAGTACTTC. Residues: CASSLRDEQYF.

This clone was detected once. The chain links TRBV28 to TRBJ2-7, with a possible D match to TRBD1 (6 bases). The CDR3 has 12 amino acids. Trimming pared 6 bases from V and 10 bases from J, leaving 16 bases between. Per the germline V gene, CDR1 is MDHEN and CDR2 is SYDVKM. CDR3 region: CASSIKQGPQYF. DNA of the CDR3: TGTGCCAGCAGCATTAAACAGGGCCCCCAGTACTTC.

The rearrangement links TRBV6-5 to TRBJ1-2; D uncertain. Trimming cost V 5 bases and J 8 bases, with 15 bases left between them. The CDR3 has 13 amino acids. Germline V gives CDR1 MNHEY, CDR2 SVGAGI. Here the CDR3 reads CASSIGNPMGYTF. The CDR3 DNA is TGTGCCAGCAGTATCGGGAACCCTATGGGCTACACCTTC.

The chain couples TRBV28 to TRBJ1-5; D not resolved. This CDR3 has 13 residues. CDR1 and CDR2 (germline): MDHEN, SYDVKM. Trimming cost V 4 bases and J 4 bases, with 8 bases left between them. The CDR3 sequence is CASSSGFNQPQHF. The CDR3 bases are TGTGCCAGCAGTTCAGGTTTTAATCAGCCCCAGCATTTT.

The rearrangement links TRBV28 to TRBJ1-1, with 9 positions matching TRBD1. The V and J ends lost 0 bases and 1 base, in that order; junction bases with no gene match: 0. Germline-derived CDR1 and CDR2 are MDHEN and SYDVKM. This CDR3 has 15 residues. This chain's CDR3 is CASSLWGQGNTEAFF. The CDR3 coding sequence is TGTGCCAGCAGTTTATGGGGACAGGGGAACACTGAAGCTTTCTTT.

The V call is TRBV10-3, the J call TRBJ1-2; perhaps TRBD1 as D (5 bases). Germline V gives CDR1 ENHRY, CDR2 SYGVKD. The CDR3 is 13 amino acids. V was cut by 4 bases and J by 8 bases, with 14 bases left in between. The DNA for the CDR3 is TGTGCCATCAGTGGGGGGTTGTCCTTCGGCTACACCTTC. It encodes CAISGGLSFGYTF.

The rearrangement joins TRBV11-1 to TRBJ1-5; D gene uncertain. CDR3 length: 15 amino acids. Germline CDR1 reads SGHAT; CDR2 reads FQDESV (reference sequence). Trimming removed 1 base from V and 2 bases from J, with 9 bases in between. Here the CDR3 DNA reads TGTGCCAGCAGCTTAGATGGGAATGGCAATCAGCCCCAGCATTTT. Its protein product is CASSLDGNGNQPQHF.

The CDR3 DNA is TGCGCCAGCAGCCAAATTGGTCTTACCTCTGGAAACACCATATATTTT. As protein: CASSQIGLTSGNTIYF. The V and J genes are TRBV4-3 and TRBJ1-3, with D unresolved. V was cut by 2 bases and J by 0 bases, with 11 bases left in between. The CDR3 consists of 16 residues. CDR1 and CDR2 (germline): LGHNA, YSLEER.

The chain combines TRBV6-5 with TRBJ2-7; either TRBD1 or TRBD2 may supply D (6 bases each). The length of the CDR3 is 15 residues. Germline CDR1 and CDR2: MNHEY and SVGAGI. V dropped 6 bases and J dropped 1 base, with 16 bases sitting between them. In DNA form, the CDR3 reads TGTGCCAGCAGGAGAGAGAGGGGGGATTCCTACGAGCAGTACTTC. It encodes CASRRERGDSYEQYF.

The J gene is TRBJ2-2, the V gene TRBV5-1; 8 positions match TRBD1. V shed 3 bases, J shed 6 bases, and the junction held 10 bases outside the gene matches. Per germline, CDR1 SGHRS and CDR2 YFSETQ. The CDR3 contains 16 residues. CDR3 in DNA: TGCGCCAGCAGCTCCGGACAGGGACCCAGCGCCGGGGAGCTGTTTTTT. This codes for CASSSGQGPSAGELFF.

The chain links TRBV27 to TRBJ2-1, with TRBD2 matching over 16 bases. Germline lookup yields CDR1 MNHEY and CDR2 SMNVEV (reference sequence). The CDR3 extends over 17 amino acids. Trimming took 2 bases from V and 10 from J; bases not matched to a gene: 8. The CDR3 sequence is CASSLPPGLAGGREQFF. The CDR3 nucleotides read TGTGCCAGCAGTTTACCCCCGGGACTAGCGGGAGGGAGGGAGCAGTTCTTC.

This clone was counted a few times. The gene calls are TRBV2 and TRBJ1-2, with D perhaps matching TRBD1 (5 bases). Trimming removed 4 bases at V and 4 bases at J, with 10 bases between. Germline loops: CDR1 SNHLY, CDR2 FYNNEI. There are 13 residues in the CDR3. The CDR3: CASSVAGGYGYTF. CDR3 sequence (DNA): TGTGCCAGCAGTGTTGCGGGGGGCTATGGCTACACCTTC.

CDR3 bases: TGCGCCAGCAGCCAAGATAGATATGGCAGGGATGGCTACACCTTC. Translated, it gives CASSQDRYGRDGYTF. The chain combines TRBV4-1 with TRBJ1-2; possible D gene TRBD1, 5 bases. Trimming stripped 0 bases from V and 6 bases from J, with 14 bases between. The length of the CDR3 is 15 residues. Germline V gene data show CDR1 as MGHRA and CDR2 as YSYEKL.

This chain connects TRBV6-2 or TRBV6-3 to TRBJ1-4; 10 bases map to TRBD1. V shed 5 bases, J shed 6 bases, and the junction held 15 bases outside the gene matches. This CDR3 has 18 amino acids. Germline assignment: CDR1 MNHEY and CDR2 SVGEGT. The CDR3 reads CASSVDVRTGTGDEKLFF. DNA of the CDR3: TGTGCCAGCAGTGTAGATGTGCGCACCGGGACAGGGGATGAAAAACTGTTTTTT.

The chain uses TRBV27 and TRBJ1-2; no definite D call. CDR1 and CDR2 (germline): MNHEY, SMNVEV (reference sequence). V lost 0 bases to trimming and J lost 4 bases, with 9 bases between them. This CDR3 is 14 amino acids long. The CDR3 nucleotides are TGTGCCAGCAGTTTATCTGGGCTCGGCTATGGCTACACCTTC. Protein sequence: CASSLSGLGYGYTF.

The V gene is TRBV10-2, the J gene TRBJ2-4, with 13 bases identical to TRBD2. Per germline, CDR1 WSHSY and CDR2 SAAADI. The CDR3 is 14 residues long. Trimming cost V 4 bases and J 9 bases; bases outside gene matches: 3. The CDR3 nucleotides are TGCGCCAGCAGTGGGACTAGCGGGAGAGGCATTCAGTACTTC. It encodes CASSGTSGRGIQYF.

This chain uses TRBV4-3 with TRBJ1-6; no firm D call. This CDR3 is 18 amino acids long. Germline V gives CDR1 LGHNA, CDR2 YSLEER. V was trimmed by 1 base and J by 6 bases, leaving 19 bases between them. For the CDR3, the DNA is TGCGCCAGCAGCCAAGCCCCGACCGGGGTTGTGGGTAATTCACCCCTCCACTTT. Translated, it gives CASSQAPTGVVGNSPLHF.

The chain couples TRBV5-3 to TRBJ2-3, with D uncertain. TRBV5-3 is an open reading frame whose function is uncertain. There are 15 residues in the CDR3. Trimming took off 6 bases at V and 2 bases at J, with 16 bases between the two ends. CDR3 residues: CARKFVPVPTDTQYF. Here the CDR3 DNA reads TGTGCCAGAAAATTCGTCCCCGTCCCCACAGATACGCAGTATTTT.

This rearrangement joins TRBV11-2 to TRBJ2-1; 9 nucleotides line up with TRBD2. V lost 1 base to trimming and J lost 6 bases; unmatched junction nucleotides: 4. The CDR3 runs to 15 residues. The germline V gene has CDR1 SGHAT and CDR2 FQNNGV. The CDR3 nucleotides read TGTGCCAGCAGCTTAGGGAGCGGGGGGATCAATGAGCAGTTCTTC. Amino acid sequence: CASSLGSGGINEQFF.

The chain joins TRBV19 to TRBJ1-2; tentative D call: TRBD1 (6 bases). The V end lost 5 bases, the J end lost 6 bases, and 13 bases lay between the germline ends. The CDR3 contains 13 residues. CDR1 and CDR2 from the germline V gene are LNHDA and SQIVND (reference sequence). CDR3 DNA: TGTGCCAGTAGTTGGGGGGCATTGGATGGCTACACCTTC. Translated, it gives CASSWGALDGYTF.

This sequence joins TRBV7-3 and TRBJ2-4, with D perhaps matching TRBD1 (5 bases). Germline values: CDR1 SGHTA, CDR2 FQGTGA. The CDR3 sequence is 15 residues long. Trimming took off 2 bases at V and 4 bases at J, with 12 bases between the two ends. CDR3 in amino acids: CASSLELGQKNIQYF. The CDR3 DNA reads as TGTGCCAGCAGCTTAGAATTGGGGCAGAAAAACATTCAGTACTTC. Looking up the rest from reference TRBV7-3 and TRBJ2-4 gives the full variable domain: GAGVSQTPSNKVTEKGKYVELRCDPISGHTALYWYRQSLGQGPEFLIYFQGTGAADDSGLPNDRFFAVRPEGSVSTLKIQRTERGDSAVYLCASSLELGQKNIQYFGAGTRLSVL.

The chain employs TRBV6-6 and TRBJ1-3; D is unclear. Germline lookup yields CDR1 MNHNY and CDR2 SVGAGI (reference sequence). V was pared by 2 bases and J by 4 bases, with 12 bases between. CDR3 length: 15 residues. The CDR3 DNA sequence: TGTGCCAGCAGTTACGAAGGTTTATCCGGAAACACCATATATTTT. Its protein is CASSYEGLSGNTIYF.

The chain recombines TRBV9 with TRBJ2-2; 8 nucleotides align to TRBD2. This CDR3 spans 15 amino acids. CDR1 is SGDLS and CDR2 is YYNGEE in the germline V gene. The V and J ends lost 0 bases and 5 bases, in that order; junction bases with no gene match: 3. For the CDR3, the DNA is TGTGCCAGCAGCGTAGCTAGCGGGTTGACCGGGGAGCTGTTTTTT. Its translation: CASSVASGLTGELFF.

This chain joins TRBV11-3 and TRBJ2-3, with 12 positions matching TRBD2. CDR1 is SGHNT and CDR2 is YENEEA in the germline V gene. This CDR3 contains 17 residues. Unmatched junction bases numbered 6, after V lost 0 bases and J lost 5 bases. This CDR3 reads CASSLDGLAGGLDTQYF. The CDR3 bases are TGTGCCAGCAGCTTAGATGGCCTAGCGGGAGGGCTAGATACGCAGTATTTT.

The V call is TRBV28, the J call TRBJ1-4; D is perhaps TRBD1 (6 bases). The CDR3 contains 19 residues. Between the trimmed V and J ends, which lost 5 bases and 0 bases, there was a span of 22 bases. Germline assignment: CDR1 MDHEN and CDR2 SYDVKM. The CDR3 coding sequence is TGTGCCAGCAGTGAAACAACCGGGACAAGCACCACAACTAATGAAAAACTGTTTTTT. Translating gives CASSETTGTSTTTNEKLFF.

V usage is TRBV6-1 and J usage is TRBJ1-6; D unresolved. Trimming pared 7 bases from V and 0 bases from J, leaving 10 bases between. Germline CDR1 MNHNS, CDR2 SASEGT. CDR3 length equals 15 residues. CDR3 residues: CASTIVYSYNSPLHF. DNA of the CDR3: TGTGCCAGCACAATAGTCTACTCCTATAATTCACCCCTCCACTTT.